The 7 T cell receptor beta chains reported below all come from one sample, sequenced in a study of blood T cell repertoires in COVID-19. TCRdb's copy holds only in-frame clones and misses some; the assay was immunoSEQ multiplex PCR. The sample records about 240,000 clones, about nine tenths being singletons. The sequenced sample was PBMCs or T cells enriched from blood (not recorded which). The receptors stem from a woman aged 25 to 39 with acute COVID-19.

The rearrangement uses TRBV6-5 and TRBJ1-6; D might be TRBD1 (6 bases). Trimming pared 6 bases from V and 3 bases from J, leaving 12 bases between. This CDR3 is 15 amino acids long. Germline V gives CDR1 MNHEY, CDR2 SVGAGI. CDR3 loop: CASRTGTNYNSPLHF. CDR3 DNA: TGTGCCAGCAGAACCGGGACAAACTATAATTCACCCCTCCACTTT.

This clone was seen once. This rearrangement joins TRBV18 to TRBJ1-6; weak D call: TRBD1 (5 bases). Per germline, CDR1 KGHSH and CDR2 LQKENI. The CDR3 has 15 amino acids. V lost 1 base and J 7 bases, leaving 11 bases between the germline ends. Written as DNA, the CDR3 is TGTGCCAGCTCACCACAGGCGGGGCCAAATTCACCCCTCCACTTT. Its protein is CASSPQAGPNSPLHF.

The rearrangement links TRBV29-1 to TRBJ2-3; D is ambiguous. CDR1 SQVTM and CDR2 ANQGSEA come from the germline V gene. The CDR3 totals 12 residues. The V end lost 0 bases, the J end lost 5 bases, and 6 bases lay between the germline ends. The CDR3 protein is CSVEDGLDTQYF. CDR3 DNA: TGCAGCGTTGAAGATGGGCTAGATACGCAGTATTTT.

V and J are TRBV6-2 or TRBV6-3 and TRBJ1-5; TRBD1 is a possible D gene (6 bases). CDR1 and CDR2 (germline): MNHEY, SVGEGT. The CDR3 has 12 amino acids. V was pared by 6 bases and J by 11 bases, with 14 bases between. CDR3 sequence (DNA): TGTGCCAGCAGCCCCCCAGGGGTAGCCCAGCATTTT. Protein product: CASSPPGVAQHF.

In nucleotides, the CDR3 is TGTGCCATCAGTGAGTCGAAGAGGAGCGAGCTGGGAAACACCATATATTTT. Translating it yields CAISESKRSELGNTIYF. V and J are TRBV10-3 and TRBJ1-3; D unresolved. V lost 0 bases to trimming and J lost 4 bases, with 16 bases between them. The CDR3 has 17 amino acids. Per the germline V gene, CDR1 is ENHRY and CDR2 is SYGVKD.

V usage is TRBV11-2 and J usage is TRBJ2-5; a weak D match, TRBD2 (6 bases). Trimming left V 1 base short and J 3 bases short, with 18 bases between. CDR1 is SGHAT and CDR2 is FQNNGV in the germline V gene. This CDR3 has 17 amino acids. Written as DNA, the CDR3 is TGTGCCAGCAGCTTAGCTGCGTCTAGCGCAAAAGAAGAGACCCAGTACTTC. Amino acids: CASSLAASSAKEETQYF. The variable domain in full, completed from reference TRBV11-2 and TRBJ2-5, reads EAGVAQSPRYKIIEKRQSVAFWCNPISGHATLYWYQQILGQGPKLLIQFQNNGVVDDSQLPKDRFSAERLKGVDSTLKIQPAKLEDSAVYLCASSLAASSAKEETQYFGPGTRLLVL.

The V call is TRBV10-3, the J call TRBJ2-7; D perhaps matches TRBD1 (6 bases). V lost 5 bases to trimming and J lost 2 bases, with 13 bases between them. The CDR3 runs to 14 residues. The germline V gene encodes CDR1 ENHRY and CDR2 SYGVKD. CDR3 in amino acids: CAISPQGTTYEQYF. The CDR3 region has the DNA TGTGCCATCAGTCCACAGGGTACCACCTACGAGCAGTACTTC.